This TCR beta chain was sequenced during a study of blood T cell repertoires in COVID-19. Background on the study: The United States, Italy and Spain supplied acute and convalescent COVID-19 samples.

This clone occurred a few times. Source study methods: Amplification of reference gene primers provided the estimated nucleated cell counts. Sequencing was performed with immunoSEQ multiplex PCR; in TCRdb, only in-frame clones are kept and a portion is missing. The V and J calls and clone size come from that table; D and trimming were worked out from the DNA. Seen here are 160,000 or so clones, 80% to 90% observed once, and the top ten hold roughly 11%. Trimming removed 7 bases from V and 8 bases from J, with 14 bases in between. There are 11 residues in the CDR3. Germline lookup yields CDR1 SQVTM and CDR2 ANQGSEA.

This TCR came from a human donor in a cohort sampled during active COVID-19. This chain links TRBV29-1 with TRBJ1-2, with D possibly matching TRBD1 (5 bases). Sequenced material: peripheral blood. The CDR3 DNA sequence: TGCAGCGACGGCGGGGGGGAAGGCTACACCTTC. It is translated as CSDGGGEGYTF.